What follows describes a single T cell receptor (beta chain). V lost 1 base, J lost 8 bases, and 7 bases stayed unmatched. Germline V lookup: CDR1 MGHRA, CDR2 YSYEKL. The CDR3 has 16 amino acids. This entry belongs to a study of T-cell memory formation after mild COVID-19. TCRdb reanalysed the 5' RACE reads using MiXCR and keeps one entry per CDR3 protein. The data show approximately 430,000 distinct CDR3 sequences, with 20% to 30% seen just once and 13% held by the top ten. This receptor was obtained from an adult woman who had mild COVID-19 (a few samples of this study predate the infection). Cell type and time point are not known. The sample consisted of PBMCs or a T cell subset sorted from them (not recorded which). The chain links TRBV4-1 to TRBJ2-1; 11 bases fit TRBD2. The CDR3 loop reads CASSQADTSGSYEQFF. CDR3 in DNA: TGCGCCAGCAGCCAAGCCGATACTAGCGGGAGTTATGAGCAGTTCTTC.